This entry lists 27 T cell receptor beta chains sequenced from one sample in a study of cytomegalovirus exposure and HLA in healthy donors (dated by TCRdb to the late 2010s). The method was the immunoSEQ multiplex PCR assay. For the multiplex PCR, a mixture combining 60 forward primers for TCR Vbeta segments and 13 reverse primers for TCR Jbeta segments was used. Imported from immuneACCESS, the table was reduced by TCRdb to in-frame sequences with V and J called. These copies leave out some clones; in studies compared against another copy, an unresolved V gene accounts for under half, and the cause of the remainder is not known. Within this sample are about 190,000 clones, with over 60% of them counted one time only. 4% to 5% of the sample rests with the top ten. The source material was PBMCs. These receptors all stem from a man younger than 40 in good health and CMV-seropositive.

The chain has TRBV9 and TRBJ1-6; 7 positions match TRBD1. From germline, CDR1 is SGDLS and CDR2 YYNGEE. The CDR3 extends over 14 amino acids. V lost 3 bases and J lost 6; bases outside the gene matches: 3. The CDR3 DNA sequence: TGTGCCAGCAGCGGAGGGGACAGTAATTCACCCCTCCACTTT. As protein: CASSGGDSNSPLHF.

The V gene is TRBV5-1, the J gene TRBJ2-5, with D maybe TRBD1 (6 bases). Trimming removed 9 bases from V and 3 bases from J, with 18 bases in between. The CDR3 is made up of 14 amino acids. Germline V gene data show CDR1 as SGHRS and CDR2 as YFSETQ. The CDR3 DNA is TGCGCCACTGCGCTTCAGGGGCCAGAAGAGACCCAGTACTTC. Translated, it gives CATALQGPEETQYF. Together with reference TRBV5-1 and TRBJ2-5, the CDR3 gives the full variable domain: KAGVTQTPRYLIKTRGQQVTLSCSPISGHRSVSWYQQTPGQGLQFLFEYFSETQRNKGNFPGRFSGRQFSNSRSEMNVSTLELGDSALYLCATALQGPEETQYFGPGTRLLVL.

The chain carries TRBV7-2 and TRBJ1-2; D is possibly TRBD1 (5 bases). V shed 5 bases and J shed 4 bases, with 17 bases lying between them. This CDR3 spans 15 amino acids. Germline V gene sequence: CDR1 SGHTA, CDR2 FQGNSA. DNA of the CDR3: TGTGCCAGCAGCCGGACAAGGTCCCTAACCTATGGCTACACCTTC. This codes for CASSRTRSLTYGYTF.

The chain has TRBV7-9 and TRBJ1-2; possible D gene TRBD1, 5 bases. In germline, CDR1 is SEHNR, CDR2 FQNEAQ (reference sequence). There are 15 residues in the CDR3. V shed 5 bases and J shed 5 bases, with 18 bases lying between them. CDR3 DNA: TGTGCCAGCAGCCAGGGAGGGCAGGGCGGGTATGGCTACACCTTC. It encodes CASSQGGQGGYGYTF.

The V and J genes are TRBV29-1 and TRBJ2-6; 8 nucleotides match TRBD1. V was clipped by 1 base and J by 2 bases; unmatched bases: 4. The CDR3 has 16 amino acids. In germline, CDR1 is SQVTM, CDR2 ANQGSEA. CDR3 sequence reads: CSVEGTGRTGANVLTF. The CDR3 region has the DNA TGCAGCGTTGAAGGGACAGGGAGAACTGGGGCCAACGTCCTGACTTTC.

This chain connects TRBV5-8 to TRBJ2-1; the match to TRBD2 covers 9 bases. The CDR3 runs 15 residues. The V gene's germline CDR1 is SGHTS and CDR2 YDEGEE. With V trimmed by 3 bases and J by 5 bases, 6 bases remained unmatched. The CDR3 loop is CASSYGAGGHNEQFF. In DNA form, the CDR3 reads TGTGCCAGCAGCTATGGAGCGGGAGGACACAATGAGCAGTTCTTC.

The rearrangement joins TRBV5-1 to TRBJ2-5; 14 bases align to TRBD2. The CDR3 runs 18 residues. V trimming: 0 bases; J trimming: 5 bases; junction bases outside the gene matches: 9. The germline CDR1 and CDR2 sequences are SGHRS and YFSETQ. The CDR3 loop reads CASSLAQTSGGARETQYF. The CDR3, as DNA: TGCGCCAGCAGCTTGGCCCAGACTAGCGGGGGGGCCAGGGAGACCCAGTACTTC.

This chain joins TRBV7-2 and TRBJ1-4; D not resolved. CDR1 and CDR2 (germline): SGHTA, FQGNSA. Trimming left V 4 bases short and J 5 bases short, with 11 bases between. CDR3 length: 14 residues. The CDR3 region is CASSSRVRNEKLFF. CDR3 nucleotides: TGTGCCAGCAGCTCCCGGGTCAGAAATGAAAAACTGTTTTTT. Using reference TRBV7-2 and TRBJ1-4 for the parts outside the CDR3, the full variable domain is GAGVSQSPSNKVTEKGKDVELRCDPISGHTALYWYRQSLGQGLEFLIYFQGNSAPDKSGLPSDRFSAERTGGSVSTLTIQRTQQEDSAVYLCASSSRVRNEKLFFGSGTQLSVL.

The chain recombines TRBV18 with TRBJ2-5, with D possibly matching TRBD2 (6 bases). Near its end, the DNA agrees better with TRBJ2-7, so the J call may be wrong. The CDR3 is 12 amino acids. CDR1 KGHSH and CDR2 LQKENI come from the germline V gene. The CDR3 DNA reads as TGTGCCAGCTCACCTCGGGGGTACGAGCAGTACTTC. Protein sequence: CASSPRGYEQYF.

The CDR3: CAIRGDSQETQYF. The CDR3 DNA reads as TGTGCCATCAGAGGGGACAGCCAAGAGACCCAGTACTTC. The chain recombines TRBV10-3 with TRBJ2-5; the match to TRBD1 covers 7 bases. The V and J ends lost 6 bases and 1 base, in that order; junction bases with no gene match: 2. Germline assignment: CDR1 ENHRY and CDR2 SYGVKD. The CDR3 extends over 13 amino acids.

The rearrangement uses TRBV5-8 and TRBJ2-4; 7 nucleotides agree with TRBD1. V shed 5 bases and J 8 bases; nucleotides not matched to a gene: 7. The CDR3 extends over 13 amino acids. Germline V gene data show CDR1 as SGHTS and CDR2 as YDEGEE. Here the CDR3 reads CASRRQGSDIQYF. The CDR3 nucleotides are TGTGCCAGCAGGCGACAGGGTTCGGACATTCAGTACTTC.

The gene calls are TRBV2 and TRBJ2-7, with TRBD2 matching 12 bases. CDR3 length: 21 amino acids. V lost 4 bases and J lost 0; bases outside the gene matches: 19. Germline V gives CDR1 SNHLY, CDR2 FYNNEI. The CDR3 sequence: CASSAPLLAGGQTYISYEQYF. The CDR3 DNA is TGTGCCAGCAGTGCCCCCTTGCTAGCGGGAGGGCAAACCTATATCTCCTACGAGCAGTACTTC.

The chain is built from TRBV6-5 and TRBJ1-2; a possible D gene is TRBD1 (5 bases). V was cut by 6 bases and J by 3 bases, with 14 bases left in between. Germline CDR1 is MNHEY and CDR2 is SVGAGI. The CDR3 is 14 residues long. CDR3 region: CASRPGGRDYGYTF. CDR3 nucleotide sequence: TGTGCCAGCAGGCCGGGGGGGAGGGACTATGGCTACACCTTC.

The CDR3 sequence is CASSLGQGRAEQFF. CDR3 DNA sequence: TGCGCCAGCAGCCTGGGACAGGGTAGGGCTGAGCAGTTCTTC. The V call is TRBV5-1, the J call TRBJ2-1, with 9 nucleotides matching TRBD1. Germline-derived CDR1 and CDR2 are SGHRS and YFSETQ. Trimming at V came to 4 bases and at J to 9 bases, leaving 8 bases not matched to a gene. The CDR3 extends over 14 amino acids.

The chain recombines TRBV7-2 with TRBJ2-7; possibly TRBD1 for D (5 bases). The CDR3 spans 12 residues. V was clipped by 2 bases and J by 6 bases, with 8 bases between them. The germline gives CDR1 SGHTA, CDR2 FQGNSA. The CDR3 nucleotides read TGTGCCAGCAGCTTACAAGGGGTCGAGCAGTACTTC. This translates into CASSLQGVEQYF.

This clone was recorded a few times. The V call is TRBV12-5, the J call TRBJ1-2; 7 nucleotides align to TRBD1. V trimming: 8 bases; J trimming: 3 bases; junction bases outside the gene matches: 3. CDR1 is LGHNT and CDR2 is FRNRAP in the germline V gene. The CDR3 is made up of 12 amino acids. Written as DNA, the CDR3 is TGTGCTAGTACAGGGGACGACTATGGCTACACCTTC. Residues: CASTGDDYGYTF.

This clone came up once. An end of the junction does not agree with germline; a read error may underlie this. The V gene is TRBV19, the J gene TRBJ1-6, with a tentative D call TRBD1 (6 bases). The CDR3 consists of 13 residues. Germline V gives CDR1 LNHDA, CDR2 SQIVND (reference sequence). Here the CDR3 reads CATGRTENSPLHF. In DNA, the CDR3 is TGCGCAACGGGCCGGACAGAGAATTCACCCCTCCACTTT.

The V call is TRBV23-1, the J call TRBJ2-1; possible D gene TRBD1, 6 bases. TRBV23-1 is flagged as an ORF with uncertain function. The CDR3 consists of 13 residues. Trimming cost V 1 base and J 8 bases, with 9 bases left between them. The CDR3 DNA follows: TGCGCCAGCAGTCAATTACAGGGCGATGAGCAGTTCTTC. Its protein is CASSQLQGDEQFF.

V and J are TRBV30 and TRBJ2-2, with D uncertain. V was pared by 0 bases and J by 2 bases, with 10 bases between. The CDR3 spans 15 residues. Germline V CDR1 and CDR2: GTSNPN, SVGIG (reference sequence). The DNA of the CDR3 is TGTGCCTGGAGTGTGGCAGGTGGTAACACCGGGGAGCTGTTTTTT. Its translation is CAWSVAGGNTGELFF.

The chain combines TRBV4-3 with TRBJ2-3, with 12 positions matching TRBD2. The ends lost 3 bases at V and 0 bases at J; junction bases unmatched: 7. Germline V gene lookup returns CDR1 LGHNA and CDR2 YSLEER. The CDR3 loop spans 18 amino acids. The CDR3 here is CASSQGTSGLSSTDTQYF. The DNA of the CDR3 is TGCGCCAGCAGCCAGGGGACTAGCGGGCTCTCTAGCACAGATACGCAGTATTTT.

This clone has only one observation. The V call is TRBV6-5, the J call TRBJ2-2; the D is unclear. V was pared by 8 bases and J by 5 bases, with 9 bases between. In germline, CDR1 is MNHEY, CDR2 SVGAGI. The CDR3 contains 12 residues. The DNA for the CDR3 is TGTGCCAGCTCCGGAGCGACCGGGGAGCTGTTTTTT. As protein: CASSGATGELFF.

The chain is built from TRBV7-9 and TRBJ1-2, with 11 bases matching TRBD1. After removal of 6 bases from V and 4 bases from J, the junction contained 7 bases not matched to a gene. From germline, CDR1 is SEHNR and CDR2 FQNEAQ (reference sequence). The length of the CDR3 is 15 residues. CDR3 protein: CASRTDRGRFYGYTF. CDR3 DNA sequence: TGTGCCAGCAGAACGGACAGGGGGCGATTCTATGGCTACACCTTC.

To note about this clone: The same CDR3 also results from other DNA sequences found in this sample. This chain uses TRBV7-9 with TRBJ1-2, with D tentatively TRBD1 (5 bases). Germline V gene lookup returns CDR1 SEHNR and CDR2 FQNEAQ (reference sequence). This CDR3 spans 12 amino acids. The V gene lost 5 bases and the J gene lost 8 bases, with 12 bases spanning the gap. The CDR3 sequence: CASSPPQGGYTF. The CDR3 coding sequence is TGTGCCAGCAGCCCTCCCCAGGGAGGCTACACCTTC.

The V call is TRBV29-1, the J call TRBJ1-2, with D perhaps matching TRBD1 (6 bases). CDR1 and CDR2 (germline): SQVTM, ANQGSEA. This CDR3 is built from 17 residues. V lost 1 base, J lost 0 bases, and 18 bases lay in between. The CDR3 reads CSVEGAGDTEANYGYTF. The CDR3 DNA follows: TGCAGCGTTGAAGGGGCCGGGGACACGGAAGCTAACTATGGCTACACCTTC.

The chain uses TRBV20-1 and TRBJ2-1; 10 bases align to TRBD2. The CDR3 runs 10 residues. Germline CDR1 is DFQATT and CDR2 is SNEGSKA (reference sequence). DNA of the CDR3: TGCATACTAGCGGGGCTTGAGCAGTTCTTC. Its protein product is CILAGLEQFF.

With regard to this clone: Other DNA sequences of this sample code for an identical CDR3. The chain recombines TRBV7-3 with TRBJ1-1; D is possibly TRBD1 (6 bases). CDR3 length: 13 amino acids. The V end was cut by 5 bases, the J end by 1 base, with 8 bases between. Germline V gene lookup returns CDR1 SGHTA and CDR2 FQGTGA. The CDR3 region is CASSPRGNTEAFF. The CDR3 DNA is TGTGCCAGCAGCCCCAGGGGGAACACTGAAGCTTTCTTT.

This chain links TRBV2 with TRBJ2-5; D is possibly TRBD2 (5 bases). Per germline, CDR1 SNHLY and CDR2 FYNNEI. The CDR3 sequence is 11 residues long. V shed 8 bases and J shed 4 bases, with 8 bases lying between them. The CDR3 coding sequence is TGTGCCAGCGGACTTGGAGAGACCCAGTACTTC. Translated: CASGLGETQYF.